A single sample gave rise to the 9 T cell receptor beta chains below, sequenced in a study of T cells in Graves' hyperthyroidism and ophthalmopathy. Researchers took RNA transcripts and amplified the TCR beta CDR3 regions from them. When the TCR CDR3 underwent first-round RT-PCR, the HTBI primer set was used. TCRdb itself ran the multiplex PCR reads through MiXCR, one entry per CDR3 protein. Of 800,000 or so distinct CDR3 sequences listed, 38% are singletons. Sequencing was performed on blood. Every receptor here comes from a man aged 18 to 35 with Graves' hyperthyroidism.

This clonotype was observed a handful of times. The gene calls are TRBV10-3 and TRBJ2-7; TRBD2 matches at 9 bases. Germline V gene data show CDR1 as ENHRY and CDR2 as SYGVKD. The CDR3 is made up of 12 amino acids. V shed 10 bases, J shed 6 bases, and the junction held 7 bases outside the gene matches. CDR3 residues: CATGAGGVEQYF. Written as DNA, the CDR3 is TGTGCCACCGGGGCGGGGGGGGTCGAGCAGTACTTC.

V and J are TRBV25-1 and TRBJ2-7, with D uncertain. Germline V gene sequence: CDR1 MGHDK, CDR2 SYGVNS. There are 14 residues in the CDR3. Trimming left V 4 bases short and J 7 bases short, with 17 bases between. The DNA for the CDR3 is TGTGCCAGCAGTGCTAGGCAGGCCCTGTCGGAGCAGTACTTC. It specifies CASSARQALSEQYF.

Many counts were recorded for this clonotype. This chain links TRBV20-1 with TRBJ2-7, with D maybe TRBD2 (6 bases). The V gene lost 7 bases and the J gene lost 2 bases, with 18 bases spanning the gap. The germline CDR1 and CDR2 sequences are DFQATT and SNEGSKA (reference sequence). CDR3 size: 14 residues. The CDR3, as DNA: TGCAGTGTCCGAGTCGGGACTGGCACCTACGAGCAGTACTTC. Translating gives CSVRVGTGTYEQYF.

The chain has TRBV6-2 or TRBV6-3 and TRBJ2-5; possibly TRBD2 for D (6 bases). Germline lookup yields CDR1 MNHEY and CDR2 SVGEGT. The germline V and J ends were trimmed by 10 bases and 5 bases, with 20 bases remaining between them. There are 14 residues in the CDR3. CDR3 DNA sequence: TGTGCCACAACCCCCCGACGGGGGAGTGAGACCCAGTACTTC. Protein product: CATTPRRGSETQYF.

The rearrangement uses TRBV28 and TRBJ1-1; D is undetermined. Trimming took 7 bases from V and 4 from J, leaving 16 bases between them. The CDR3 covers 14 residues. Germline CDR1 reads MDHEN; CDR2 reads SYDVKM. The CDR3 DNA reads as TGTGCCAGCATAGAAGGCGTTGGTGTCACTGAAGCTTTCTTT. It yields the protein CASIEGVGVTEAFF.

V gene TRBV12-3 or TRBV12-4 combines with J gene TRBJ1-5; TRBD1 might be the D (6 bases). V lost 8 bases and J lost 3, with 17 bases in between. The CDR3 contains 15 residues. CDR3 loop: CASGQGGADNQPQHF. CDR3 DNA: TGTGCCAGCGGTCAAGGGGGGGCAGACAATCAGCCCCAGCATTTT.

In its sample, this clonotype was seen once. The chain has TRBV29-1 and TRBJ2-2; 8 positions agree with TRBD2. The germline V gene has CDR1 SQVTM and CDR2 ANQGSEA. The trim removed 6 bases at V and 7 bases at J, leaving 7 bases unmatched. The CDR3 contains 13 residues. Here the CDR3 reads CSVKAGRDGELFF. The CDR3 bases are TGCAGCGTAAAGGCCGGGAGGGACGGGGAGCTGTTTTTT.

This clonotype was detected only a few times. V is TRBV6-5 and J is TRBJ1-4; D remains unclear. This CDR3 region has 14 residues. CDR1 is MNHEY, CDR2 SVGAGI, per germline. V shed 4 bases and J shed 8 bases, with 14 bases lying between them. CDR3 nucleotide sequence: TGTGCCAGCAGTTTTAGTACAGCCGGAGAAAAACTGTTTTTT. This sequence encodes CASSFSTAGEKLFF.

Concerning this clonotype: A read error may be the cause here, since a much bigger clone is one base away. This rearrangement joins TRBV5-6 to TRBJ1-2; D is ambiguous. Looked up from germline, CDR1 is SGHDT and CDR2 is YYEEEE. The CDR3 is made up of 12 amino acids. The CDR3 reads CAGSPGERGYTF. The CDR3 nucleotides read TGTGCCGGCAGCCCTGGAGAACGGGGCTACACCTTC.